The TCR beta chain under discussion was sequenced for a study of response to subunit inactivated influenza vaccine. The CDR3 is 17 residues long. Germline values: CDR1 MNHEY, CDR2 SVGAGI. The ends lost 4 bases at V and 10 bases at J; junction bases unmatched: 13. Each CDR3 protein is one row after TCRdb ran MiXCR on the RT-PCR reads. In the table there are about 520,000 distinct CDR3 sequences, about 25% of which are singletons. The receptor was isolated from a man in his forties or fifties who received an inactivated influenza vaccine. Source: CD4+ T cells sorted from PBMCs, taken around 5 days after vaccination. This chain links TRBV6-5 with TRBJ1-4; TRBD1 aligns across 12 bases. The CDR3 bases are TGTGCCAGCAGTTTCACCGGGACAGGGGGCGCGTTGATAAAACTGTTTTTT. This encodes CASSFTGTGGALIKLFF.